One and the same sample provided the 18 T cell receptor beta chains below, sequenced in a study of CD8+ T cells in alopecia areata. Extraction and reverse transcription of RNA yielded cDNA as the sequencing template. Clones were read by immunoSEQ multiplex PCR, and TCRdb kept only the in-frame ones, dropping some. Altogether approximately 150,000 clones are present, around 71% being singletons, with the ten largest covering about an eighth. The input for sequencing was CD8+ T cells sorted from blood, taken at week 0. All receptors come from a human donor with alopecia areata.

The chain employs TRBV30 and TRBJ2-5, with unresolved D. Trimming cost V 1 base and J 2 bases, with 14 bases left between them. CDR3 length: 15 amino acids. Germline CDR1 and CDR2: GTSNPN and SVGIG (reference sequence). The CDR3 reads CAWSGEVGEQETQYF. CDR3 nucleotide sequence: TGTGCCTGGAGTGGAGAAGTGGGTGAGCAAGAGACCCAGTACTTC.

This clone came up a few times. The chain is built from TRBV19 and TRBJ1-1, with TRBD1 matching over 7 bases. CDR1 is LNHDA, CDR2 SQIVND, per germline (reference sequence). The CDR3 is 13 amino acids. Trimming took 3 bases from V and 4 from J; bases not matched to a gene: 2. The CDR3 DNA is TGTGCCAGTAGTATGCAGGGGGGCACTGAAGCTTTCTTT. Translating it yields CASSMQGGTEAFF. The entire variable domain, with the rest obtained from reference TRBV19 and TRBJ1-1, is as follows: DGGITQSPKYLFRKEGQNVTLSCEQNLNHDAMYWYRQDPGQGLRLIYYSQIVNDFQKGDIAEGYSVSREKKESFPLTVTSAQKNPTAFYLCASSMQGGTEAFFGQGTRLTVV.

The rearrangement joins TRBV7-8 to TRBJ2-1; 8 nucleotides agree with TRBD2. The CDR3 has 15 residues. V trimming: 5 bases; J trimming: 3 bases; junction bases outside the gene matches: 6. Germline CDR1 and CDR2: SGHVS and FQNEAQ. CDR3 amino acids: CASSRRGGLYNEQFF. DNA of the CDR3: TGTGCCAGCAGCCGCCGGGGGGGACTCTACAATGAGCAGTTCTTC. Combining the CDR3 with reference TRBV7-8 and TRBJ2-1 gives the whole variable domain GAGVSQSPRYKVAKRGQDVALRCDPISGHVSLFWYQQALGQGPEFLTYFQNEAQLDKSGLPSDRFFAERPEGSVSTLKIQRTQQEDSAVYLCASSRRGGLYNEQFFGPGTRLTVL.

The chain carries TRBV5-1 and TRBJ1-1; D is undetermined. Trimming removed 0 bases from V and 3 bases from J, with 12 bases in between. CDR3 length: 15 residues. CDR1 is SGHRS and CDR2 is YFSETQ in the germline V gene. DNA for the CDR3: TGCGCCAGCAGCTTGGACATGAGGTCTCACACTGAAGCTTTCTTT. Protein product: CASSLDMRSHTEAFF. Variable domain in full (rest from reference TRBV5-1 and TRBJ1-1): KAGVTQTPRYLIKTRGQQVTLSCSPISGHRSVSWYQQTPGQGLQFLFEYFSETQRNKGNFPGRFSGRQFSNSRSEMNVSTLELGDSALYLCASSLDMRSHTEAFFGQGTRLTVV.

The chain couples TRBV7-9 to TRBJ2-3; tentatively, D is TRBD2 (5 bases). Germline CDR1 reads SEHNR; CDR2 reads FQNEAQ (reference sequence). This CDR3 is 13 amino acids long. Trimming took off 6 bases at V and 5 bases at J, with 12 bases between the two ends. CDR3 in DNA: TGTGCCAGCAGTCAACTGGCGGGAGATACGCAGTATTTT. This codes for CASSQLAGDTQYF.

The chain links TRBV10-2 to TRBJ2-2; D remains ambiguous. Trimming shortened V by 4 bases and J by 3 bases, and 6 bases separated the two germline ends. The CDR3 has 13 residues. The germline V gene encodes CDR1 WSHSY and CDR2 SAAADI. The CDR3, as DNA: TGCGCCAGCAGTGGTTCATACACCGGGGAGCTGTTTTTT. The encoded protein is CASSGSYTGELFF.

This chain uses TRBV11-2 with TRBJ2-5; unclear D gene. Gene TRBJ2-7 matches the end of the DNA better, so the J call may be wrong. This CDR3 is 13 amino acids long. Germline CDR1 and CDR2: SGHAT and FQNNGV. The CDR3 nucleotides read TGTGCCAGCAGCTTAAGGAATATCTACGAGCAGTACTTC. Protein: CASSLRNIYEQYF.

The V and J genes are TRBV29-1 and TRBJ2-1; the D gene is possibly TRBD2 (6 bases). V lost 4 bases and J lost 3, with 10 bases in between. Germline CDR1 SQVTM, CDR2 ANQGSEA. The CDR3 is made up of 13 amino acids. CDR3 sequence reads: CSVVEGIYNEQFF. Here the CDR3 DNA reads TGCAGCGTTGTGGAGGGGATCTACAATGAGCAGTTCTTC.

There are a few counts of this clone. The rearrangement uses TRBV5-4 and TRBJ2-1, with 9 bases aligning to TRBD2. V gave up 9 bases and J gave up 8 bases; unmatched junction bases: 9. This CDR3 comprises 13 residues. CDR1 and CDR2 from the germline V gene are SGHNT and YYREEE (reference sequence). The CDR3 sequence: CATQRGARDEQFF. CDR3 DNA: TGTGCCACTCAGCGGGGGGCGAGGGATGAGCAGTTCTTC.

This clone was seen only a few times. The rearrangement links TRBV29-1 to TRBJ2-5; 12 positions match TRBD2. Germline CDR1 SQVTM, CDR2 ANQGSEA. Trimming took 6 bases from V and 3 from J; bases not matched to a gene: 8. This CDR3 has 15 amino acids. As DNA, the CDR3 is TGCAGCGTCGCGCTAGCGGGGGGGCCCAAAGAGACCCAGTACTTC. This translates into CSVALAGGPKETQYF.

The genes are TRBV6-5 and TRBJ1-2, with 7 bases identical to TRBD1. The germline V gene encodes CDR1 MNHEY and CDR2 SVGAGI. J lost 6 bases, V lost 4 bases, and 8 bases had no gene match. CDR3 length: 14 amino acids. The DNA of the CDR3 is TGTGCCAGCAGTTCTAACAGGGGTTTCCATGGCTACACCTTC. This gives the protein CASSSNRGFHGYTF.

J is TRBJ2-3 and V is TRBV5-1; D not resolved. V was cut by 0 bases and J by 2 bases, with 7 bases left in between. This CDR3 has 14 residues. The germline gives CDR1 SGHRS, CDR2 YFSETQ. DNA for the CDR3: TGCGCCAGCAGCTTGGGGACCTACACAGATACGCAGTATTTT. Translation: CASSLGTYTDTQYF. The full variable domain, with the rest looked up from reference TRBV5-1 and TRBJ2-3, is KAGVTQTPRYLIKTRGQQVTLSCSPISGHRSVSWYQQTPGQGLQFLFEYFSETQRNKGNFPGRFSGRQFSNSRSEMNVSTLELGDSALYLCASSLGTYTDTQYFGPGTRLTVL.

The chain links TRBV6-6 to TRBJ1-5; no clear D. Germline CDR1 is MNHNY and CDR2 is SVGAGI (reference sequence). V was cut by 2 bases and J by 0 bases, with 2 bases left in between. This CDR3 comprises 13 residues. The CDR3 sequence is CASSYGSNQPQHF. The CDR3 DNA follows: TGTGCCAGCAGTTACGGTAGCAATCAGCCCCAGCATTTT.

The CDR3, as DNA: TGTGCCAGCAGCTTAGGAGTACGGGAAAAGTACCAAGAGACCCAGTACTTC. Translated, it gives CASSLGVREKYQETQYF. V usage is TRBV7-9 and J usage is TRBJ2-5; D might be TRBD2 (5 bases). Trimming stripped 1 base from V and 0 bases from J, with 15 bases between. Germline V gene data show CDR1 as SEHNR and CDR2 as FQNEAQ (reference sequence). The CDR3 spans 17 residues.

V usage is TRBV27 and J usage is TRBJ2-7; D gene unclear. The CDR3 has 12 amino acids. Germline lookup yields CDR1 MNHEY and CDR2 SMNVEV (reference sequence). V gave up 4 bases and J gave up 4 bases, with 8 bases separating them. In nucleotides, the CDR3 is TGTGCCAGCAGTTCAGCGTCTTACGAGCAGTACTTC. Translated: CASSSASYEQYF.

This clone was picked up a small number of times. The V gene is TRBV19, the J gene TRBJ1-5, with a weak D call TRBD1 (5 bases). Deletions cut 4 bases from V and 7 bases from J, with 11 bases between. This CDR3 is built from 13 residues. CDR1 is LNHDA and CDR2 is SQIVND in the germline V gene (reference sequence). The CDR3 sequence: CASSTQGWQPQHF. The CDR3 nucleotides are TGTGCCAGTAGTACTCAGGGTTGGCAGCCCCAGCATTTT. Using reference TRBV19 and TRBJ1-5 for the parts outside the CDR3, the full variable domain is DGGITQSPKYLFRKEGQNVTLSCEQNLNHDAMYWYRQDPGQGLRLIYYSQIVNDFQKGDIAEGYSVSREKKESFPLTVTSAQKNPTAFYLCASSTQGWQPQHFGDGTRLSIL.

This chain links TRBV7-9 with TRBJ1-2, with a tentative D call TRBD1 (5 bases). Between the trimmed V and J ends, which lost 1 base and 2 bases, there was a span of 8 bases. Germline-derived CDR1 and CDR2 are SEHNR and FQNEAQ (reference sequence). This CDR3 spans 14 amino acids. CDR3 nucleotides: TGTGCCAGCAGCTTAGTAGGGGTCAACTATGGCTACACCTTC. Translated, it gives CASSLVGVNYGYTF.

This clone was seen only a few times. The V gene is TRBV29-1, the J gene TRBJ2-3; the D is unclear. V lost 4 bases and J 0 bases, leaving 5 bases between the germline ends. The CDR3 spans 12 residues. Germline V gene data show CDR1 as SQVTM and CDR2 as ANQGSEA. CDR3 DNA sequence: TGCAGCGTTGTCGACAGCACAGATACGCAGTATTTT. Residues: CSVVDSTDTQYF.